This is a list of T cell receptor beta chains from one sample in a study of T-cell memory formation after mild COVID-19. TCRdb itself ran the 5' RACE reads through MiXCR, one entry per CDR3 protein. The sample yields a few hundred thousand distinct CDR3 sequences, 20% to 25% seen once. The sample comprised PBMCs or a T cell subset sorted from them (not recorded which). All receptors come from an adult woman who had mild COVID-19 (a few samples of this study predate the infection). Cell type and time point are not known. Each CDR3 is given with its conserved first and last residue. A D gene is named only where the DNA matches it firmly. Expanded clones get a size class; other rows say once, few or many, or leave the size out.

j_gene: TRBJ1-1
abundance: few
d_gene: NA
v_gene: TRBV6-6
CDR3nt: TGTGCCAGCAGTCCCGAAGGGGGGGTCACTGAAGCTTTCTTT
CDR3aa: CASSPEGGVTEAFF

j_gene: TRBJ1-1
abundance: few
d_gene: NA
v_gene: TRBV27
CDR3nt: TGTGCCAGCAGTTTATCGGCCTCAGGGATGAACACTGAAGCTTTCTTT
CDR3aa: CASSLSASGMNTEAFF

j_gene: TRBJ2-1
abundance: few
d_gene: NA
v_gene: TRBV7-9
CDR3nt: TGTGCCAGCAGCTTACAGAGAGTCGGGGAGTCCTACAATGAGCAGTTCTTC
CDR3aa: CASSLQRVGESYNEQFF

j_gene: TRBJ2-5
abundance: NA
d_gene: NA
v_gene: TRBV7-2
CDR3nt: TGTGCCAGCAGCCCGACAGCCATTCGAGAGACCCAGTACTTC
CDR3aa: CASSPTAIRETQYF

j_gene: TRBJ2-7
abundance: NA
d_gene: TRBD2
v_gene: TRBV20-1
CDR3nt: TGCAGTGCTAGAATCAGCGGGGGGGCCGAGCAGTACTTC
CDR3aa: CSARISGGAEQYF

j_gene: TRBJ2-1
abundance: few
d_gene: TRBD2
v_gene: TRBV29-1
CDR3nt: TGCAGCGTTCGTAGCGGGAGTTCTGAGCAGTTCTTC
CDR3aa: CSVRSGSSEQFF

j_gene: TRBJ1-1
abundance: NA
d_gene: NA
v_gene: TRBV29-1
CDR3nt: TGCAGCGTTCTGACAGGTCAGAACACTGAAGCTTTCTTT
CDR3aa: CSVLTGQNTEAFF

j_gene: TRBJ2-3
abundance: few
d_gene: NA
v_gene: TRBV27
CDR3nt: TGTGCCAGCAGTTTCAACCCGGGATTCGGAGATACGCAGTATTTT
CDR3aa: CASSFNPGFGDTQYF

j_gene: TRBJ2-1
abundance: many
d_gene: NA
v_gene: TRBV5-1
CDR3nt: TGCGCCAGCAGCATACGCCCGGGGGAGGAGACCTACTACAATGAGCAGTTCTTC
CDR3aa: CASSIRPGEETYYNEQFF

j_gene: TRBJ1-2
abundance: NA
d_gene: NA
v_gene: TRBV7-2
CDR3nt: TGTGCCAGCAGCCATCAGGCCGCAGGGCAAGGCTACACCTTC
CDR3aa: CASSHQAAGQGYTF

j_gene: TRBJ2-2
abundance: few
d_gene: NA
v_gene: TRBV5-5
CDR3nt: TGTGCCAGCAGCTCCCCCCACTTCGACCGGGAGCTGTTTTTT
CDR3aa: CASSSPHFDRELFF

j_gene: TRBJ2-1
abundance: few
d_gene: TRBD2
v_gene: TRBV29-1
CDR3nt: TGCAGCGTTGAAGATGAAGTGCTAGCGGGAGGATCCTACAATGAGCAGTTCTTC
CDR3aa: CSVEDEVLAGGSYNEQFF

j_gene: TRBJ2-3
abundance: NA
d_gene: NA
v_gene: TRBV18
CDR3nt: TGTGCCAGCTCACCTGGGGGATGGGGCACAGATACGCAGTATTTT
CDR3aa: CASSPGGWGTDTQYF

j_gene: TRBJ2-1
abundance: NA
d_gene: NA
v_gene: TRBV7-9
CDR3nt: TGTGCCAGCAGCGGCGGAGGCGGTAGCTCCTACAATGAGCAGTTCTTC
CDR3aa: CASSGGGGSSYNEQFF

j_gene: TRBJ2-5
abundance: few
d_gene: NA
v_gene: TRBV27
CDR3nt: TGTGCCAGCAGTTTATATTTGGAAGAGACCCAGTACTTC
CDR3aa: CASSLYLEETQYF

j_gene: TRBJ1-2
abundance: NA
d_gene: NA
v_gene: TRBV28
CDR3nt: TGTGCCAGCAGTTTATCAATCAGGGGTATTGGCGGCTACACCTTC
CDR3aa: CASSLSIRGIGGYTF

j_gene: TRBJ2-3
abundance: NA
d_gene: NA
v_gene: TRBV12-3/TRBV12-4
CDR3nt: TGTGCCAGCAGTGAGGACAGCCCGGGCACAGATACGCAGTATTTT
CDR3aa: CASSEDSPGTDTQYF

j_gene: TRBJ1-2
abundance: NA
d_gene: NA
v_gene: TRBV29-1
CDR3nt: TGCAGCGTTGTCCAGGGCTATGGCTACACCTTC
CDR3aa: CSVVQGYGYTF

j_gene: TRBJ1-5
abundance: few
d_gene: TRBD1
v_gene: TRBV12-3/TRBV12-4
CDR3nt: TGTGCCAGCAGTTCCAGTACAGGGGCCCTTTCGTATAGCAATCAGCCCCAGCATTTT
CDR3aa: CASSSSTGALSYSNQPQHF

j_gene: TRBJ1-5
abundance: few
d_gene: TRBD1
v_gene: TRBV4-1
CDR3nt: TGCGCCAGCAGCCAGGGACAGGCGAACAATCAGCCCCAGCATTTT
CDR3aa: CASSQGQANNQPQHF

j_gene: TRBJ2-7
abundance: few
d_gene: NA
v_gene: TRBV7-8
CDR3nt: TGTGCCAGCATCCCCCCGATTGGGGAGCAGTACTTC
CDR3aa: CASIPPIGEQYF

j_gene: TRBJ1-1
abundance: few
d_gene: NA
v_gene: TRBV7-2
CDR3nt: TGTGCCAGCAGCTACTTACCCTCAACTGGAAGTCATGCTTTCTTT
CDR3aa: CASSYLPSTGSHAFF

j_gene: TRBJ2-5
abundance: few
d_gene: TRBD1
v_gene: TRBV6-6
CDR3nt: TGTGCCAGCAGGCGGGGGACAGGGATCCAAGAGACCCAGTACTTC
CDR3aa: CASRRGTGIQETQYF

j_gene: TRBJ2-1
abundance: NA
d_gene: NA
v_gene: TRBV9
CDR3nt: TGTGCCAGCAGCGTAGTATTAGGGGGAGAGCAGTTCTTC
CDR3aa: CASSVVLGGEQFF

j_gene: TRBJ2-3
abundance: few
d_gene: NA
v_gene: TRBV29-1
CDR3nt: TGCAGCGTGGATGGAACCTACCCCACGGGGAATACGCAGTATTTT
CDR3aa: CSVDGTYPTGNTQYF

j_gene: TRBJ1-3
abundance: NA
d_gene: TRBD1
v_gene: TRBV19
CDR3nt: TGTGCCAGTAGGGCGACAGGGAAGACAAACACCATATATTTT
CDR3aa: CASRATGKTNTIYF

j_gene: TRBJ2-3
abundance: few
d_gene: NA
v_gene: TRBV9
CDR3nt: TGTGCCAGCAGCGACGCGCTAGCGTCTAGCACAGATACGCAGTATTTT
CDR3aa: CASSDALASSTDTQYF

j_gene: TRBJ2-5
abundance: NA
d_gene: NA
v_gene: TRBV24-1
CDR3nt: TGTGCAACCAGTGACCCCCCGCGGGCTGGAGAGACCCAGTACTTC
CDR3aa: CATSDPPRAGETQYF

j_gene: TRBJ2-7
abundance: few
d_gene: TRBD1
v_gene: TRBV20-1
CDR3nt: TGCAGTGCCAGTGACAGGGGGCGTACAAGCGAGCAGTACTTC
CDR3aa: CSASDRGRTSEQYF

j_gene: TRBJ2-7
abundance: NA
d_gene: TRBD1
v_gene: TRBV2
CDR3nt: TGTGCCAGCAGACTCGGACAGGGCTACGAGCAGTACTTC
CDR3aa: CASRLGQGYEQYF

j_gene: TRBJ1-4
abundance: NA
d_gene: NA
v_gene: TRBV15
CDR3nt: TGTGCCACCAGCAGAGATCTGGGGGGTAATGAAAAACTGTTTTTT
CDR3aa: CATSRDLGGNEKLFF